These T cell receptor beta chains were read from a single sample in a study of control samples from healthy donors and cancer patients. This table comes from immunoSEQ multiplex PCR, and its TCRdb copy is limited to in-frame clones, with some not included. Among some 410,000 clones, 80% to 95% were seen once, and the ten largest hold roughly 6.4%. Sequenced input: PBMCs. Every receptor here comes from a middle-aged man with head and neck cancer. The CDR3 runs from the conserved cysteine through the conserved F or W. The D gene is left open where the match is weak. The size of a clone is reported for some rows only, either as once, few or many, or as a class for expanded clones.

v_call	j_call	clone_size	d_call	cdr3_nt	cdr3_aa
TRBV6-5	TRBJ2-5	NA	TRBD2	TGTGCCAGCAGGACTAGCGGGAGAGAGACCCAGTACTTC	CASRTSGRETQYF
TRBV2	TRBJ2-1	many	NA	TGTGCCAGCAAAGGGTCCCTCTACAATGAGCAGTTCTTC	CASKGSLYNEQFF
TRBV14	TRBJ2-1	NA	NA	TGTGCCAGCAGCCAGCCTACCGATGAGCAGTTCTTC	CASSQPTDEQFF
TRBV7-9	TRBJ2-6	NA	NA	TGTGCCAGCACCCCTATGGGGGCCAACGTCCTGACTTTC	CASTPMGANVLTF
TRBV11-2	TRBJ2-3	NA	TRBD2	TGTGCCAGCAGCTTAGGCGGGGGGTTCACAGATACGCAGTATTTT	CASSLGGGFTDTQYF
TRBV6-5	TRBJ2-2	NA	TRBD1	TGTGCCAGCAGATTTAGGACAGGGAGTAGCGGGGAGCTGTTTTTT	CASRFRTGSSGELFF
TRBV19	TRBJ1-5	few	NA	TGTGCCAGTAGTATAGATCCTCAGGGGTTGGTTCAGCCCCAGCATTTT	CASSIDPQGLVQPQHF
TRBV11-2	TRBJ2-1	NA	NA	TGTGCCAGCAGCTTAGATGAACTTACGGGGGCCAATGAGCAGTTCTTC	CASSLDELTGANEQFF
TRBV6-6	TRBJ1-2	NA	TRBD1	TGTGCCAGCACCTCCTCACAAAGACAGGGGGCTTATGGCTACACCTTC	CASTSSQRQGAYGYTF
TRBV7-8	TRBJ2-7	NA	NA	TGTGCCAGCAGCTCCGCAAGGATATCCTACGAGCAGTACTTC	CASSSARISYEQYF
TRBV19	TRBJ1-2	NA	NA	TGTGCCAGTAGTATAGGGCAGGGAGAAGGCTACACCTTC	CASSIGQGEGYTF
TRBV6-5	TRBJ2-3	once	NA	TGTGCCAGCAGGCAGTTTACTAGCACAGATACGCAGTATTTT	CASRQFTSTDTQYF
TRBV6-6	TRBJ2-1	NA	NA	TGTGCCAGCAGTAGAACACCCCAGTTCTTC	CASSRTPQFF
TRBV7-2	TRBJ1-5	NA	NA	TGTGCCAGCAGCCCAGGTGGGGGCGGGCAGCCCCAGCATTTT	CASSPGGGGQPQHF
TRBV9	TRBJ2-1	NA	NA	TGTGCCAGCAGCGTAGCAGGGAGGTCGGACAATGAGCAGTTCTTC	CASSVAGRSDNEQFF
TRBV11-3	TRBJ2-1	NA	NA	TGTGCCAGCAGCTTCATAGGGGGGAACGGCTTTGGTAATGAGCAGTTCTTC	CASSFIGGNGFGNEQFF
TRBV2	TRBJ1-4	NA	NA	TGTGCCAGCAGCCCCTGGACAGCCGGCAATGAAAAACTGTTTTTT	CASSPWTAGNEKLFF
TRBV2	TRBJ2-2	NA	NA	TGTGCCAGCAGTGAAGCAGGGGCCGACGGGGAGCTGTTTTTT	CASSEAGADGELFF
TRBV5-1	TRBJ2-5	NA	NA	TGCGCCAGCAGCTTTGACAGGAGTCGGGAGACCCAGTACTTC	CASSFDRSRETQYF
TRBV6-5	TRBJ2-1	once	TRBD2	TGTGCCAGCAGTCTGACTAGCGGGGGGTTGGATGAGCAGTTCTTC	CASSLTSGGLDEQFF
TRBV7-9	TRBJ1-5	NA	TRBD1	TGTGCCAGCAGCCCTAAAAGACAGGGCGGTTGTCAGCCCCAGCATTTT	CASSPKRQGGCQPQHF
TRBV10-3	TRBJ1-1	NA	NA	TGTGCCATCAGAGAAACCGGGATAAGGAACACTGAAGCTTTCTTT	CAIRETGIRNTEAFF
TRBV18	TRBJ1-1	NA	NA	TGTGCCAGCTCACCCCCGCCGGCCACTGAAGCTTTCTTT	CASSPPPATEAFF
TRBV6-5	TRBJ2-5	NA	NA	TGTGCCAGCAACGAGGCCGAGGGGACCCAGTACTTC	CASNEAEGTQYF
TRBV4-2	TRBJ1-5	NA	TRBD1	TGTGCCAGCAGCCGGGGGGACAGGGAAAATAGCAATCAGCCCCAGCATTTT	CASSRGDRENSNQPQHF